The T cell receptor (beta chain) under discussion was sequenced for a study of blood T cell repertoires in COVID-19. Libraries were prepared by immunoSEQ multiplex PCR; TCRdb keeps only in-frame clonotypes and omits some of them. In the table there are around 150,000 clones, 75% to 90% of which are singletons. V lost 4 bases and J lost 7, with 11 bases in between. CDR1 SGHNT and CDR2 YYREEE come from the germline V gene (reference sequence). The CDR3 runs to 13 residues. The participants were between about 18 and 90 years old and came from 24 US areas. The sequence was obtained from a woman in her sixties or seventies who had recovered from COVID-19. The sample was PBMCs or T cells enriched from blood (not recorded which). The gene calls are TRBV5-4 and TRBJ2-2; tentative D call: TRBD1 (6 bases). CDR3 sequence (DNA): TGTGCCAGCAGCCGGAACAGGGACGGGGAGCTGTTTTTT. Translation gives CASSRNRDGELFF. Combining the CDR3 with reference TRBV5-4 and TRBJ2-2 gives the whole variable domain ETGVTQSPTHLIKTRGQQVTLRCSSQSGHNTVSWYQQALGQGPQFIFQYYREEENGRGNFPPRFSGLQFPNYSSELNVNALELDDSALYLCASSRNRDGELFFGEGSRLTVL.